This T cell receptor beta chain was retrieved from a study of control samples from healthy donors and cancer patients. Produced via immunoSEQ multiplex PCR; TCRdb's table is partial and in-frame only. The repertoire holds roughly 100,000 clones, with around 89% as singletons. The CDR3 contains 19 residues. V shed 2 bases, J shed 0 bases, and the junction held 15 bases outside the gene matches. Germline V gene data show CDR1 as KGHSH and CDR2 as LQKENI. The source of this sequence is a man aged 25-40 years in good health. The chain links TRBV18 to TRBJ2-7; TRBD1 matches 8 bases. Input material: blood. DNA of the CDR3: TGTGCCAGCTCACCAAAAAATACGGACAGGGCCTTCGCCTCCTACGAGCAGTACTTC. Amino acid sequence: CASSPKNTDRAFASYEQYF.